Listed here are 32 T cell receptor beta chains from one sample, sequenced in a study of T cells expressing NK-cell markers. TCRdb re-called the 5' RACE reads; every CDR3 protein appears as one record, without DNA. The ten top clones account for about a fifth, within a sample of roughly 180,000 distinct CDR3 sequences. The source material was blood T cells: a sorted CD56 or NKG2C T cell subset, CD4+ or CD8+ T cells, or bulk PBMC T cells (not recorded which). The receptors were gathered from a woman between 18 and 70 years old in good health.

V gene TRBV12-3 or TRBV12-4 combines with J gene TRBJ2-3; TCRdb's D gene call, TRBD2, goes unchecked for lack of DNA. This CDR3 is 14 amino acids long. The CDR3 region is CASSPPESPDTQYF.

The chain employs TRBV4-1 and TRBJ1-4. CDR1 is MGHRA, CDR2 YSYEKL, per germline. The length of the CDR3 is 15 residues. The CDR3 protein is CASSFLGWGNEKLFF.

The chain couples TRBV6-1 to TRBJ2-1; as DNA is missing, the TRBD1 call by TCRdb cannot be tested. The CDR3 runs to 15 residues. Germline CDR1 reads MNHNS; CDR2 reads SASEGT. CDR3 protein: CASSPPGVADNEQFF.

This CDR3 reads CASSQGGGLRTDTQYF. The chain has TRBV12-3 or TRBV12-4 and TRBJ2-3; TCRdb names TRBD1, which stays unverified in the absence of DNA. The CDR3 has 16 residues.

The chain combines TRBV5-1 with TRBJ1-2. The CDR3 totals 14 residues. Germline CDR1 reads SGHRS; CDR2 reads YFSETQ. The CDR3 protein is CASSLIGSGYGYTF.

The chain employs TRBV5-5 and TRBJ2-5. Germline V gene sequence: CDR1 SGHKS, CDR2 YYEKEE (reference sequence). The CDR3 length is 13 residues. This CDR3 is CASSYSQRETQYF.

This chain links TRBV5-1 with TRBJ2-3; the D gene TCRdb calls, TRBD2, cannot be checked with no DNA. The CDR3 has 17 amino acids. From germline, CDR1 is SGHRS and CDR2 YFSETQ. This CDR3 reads CASSLGSSGIVTDTQYF.

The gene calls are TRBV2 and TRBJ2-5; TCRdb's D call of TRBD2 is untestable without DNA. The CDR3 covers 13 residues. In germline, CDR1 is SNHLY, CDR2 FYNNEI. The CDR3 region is CATQRESIETQYF.

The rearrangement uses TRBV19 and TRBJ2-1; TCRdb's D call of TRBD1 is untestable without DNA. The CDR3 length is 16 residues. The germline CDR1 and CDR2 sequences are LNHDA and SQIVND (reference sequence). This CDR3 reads CASSTGTGTIYNEQFF.

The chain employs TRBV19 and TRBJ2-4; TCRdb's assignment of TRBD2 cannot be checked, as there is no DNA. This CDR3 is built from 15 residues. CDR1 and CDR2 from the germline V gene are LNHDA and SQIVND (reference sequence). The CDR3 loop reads CASGEGRGAKNIQYF.

The CDR3 reads CASSRDESYEQYF. This chain joins TRBV7-9 and TRBJ2-7; the TCRdb call, TRBD1, lacks DNA for checking. Germline CDR1 is SEHNR and CDR2 is FQNEAQ (reference sequence). The CDR3 loop spans 13 amino acids.

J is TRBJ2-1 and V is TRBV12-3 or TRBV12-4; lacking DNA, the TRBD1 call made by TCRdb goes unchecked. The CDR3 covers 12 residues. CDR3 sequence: CASSLGRDEQFF.

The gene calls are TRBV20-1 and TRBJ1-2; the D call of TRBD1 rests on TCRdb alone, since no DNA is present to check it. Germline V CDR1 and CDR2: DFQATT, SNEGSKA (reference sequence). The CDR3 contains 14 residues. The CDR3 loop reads CSATDARAGYGYTF.

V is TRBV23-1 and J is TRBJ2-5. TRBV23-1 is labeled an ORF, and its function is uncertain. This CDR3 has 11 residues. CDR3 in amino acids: CASSHPETQYF.

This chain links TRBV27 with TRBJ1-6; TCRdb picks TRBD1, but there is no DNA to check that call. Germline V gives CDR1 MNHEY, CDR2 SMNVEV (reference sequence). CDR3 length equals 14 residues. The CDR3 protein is CASGPGQGNSPLHF.

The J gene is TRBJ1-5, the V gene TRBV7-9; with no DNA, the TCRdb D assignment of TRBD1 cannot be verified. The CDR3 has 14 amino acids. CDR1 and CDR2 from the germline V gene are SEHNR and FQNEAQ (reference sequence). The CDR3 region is CASTESGGNQPQHF.

The CDR3 reads CASRSTRGGLGGGSHNEQFF. This chain uses TRBV7-9 with TRBJ2-1; without DNA, the TCRdb call of TRBD2 cannot be checked. The CDR3 is 20 amino acids. CDR1 and CDR2 (germline): SEHNR, FQNEAQ (reference sequence). The full variable domain, rest sourced from reference TRBV7-9 and TRBJ2-1, is DTGVSQNPRHKITKRGQNVTFRCDPISEHNRLYWYRQTLGQGPEFLTYFQNEAQLEKSRLLSDRFSAERPKGSFSTLEIQRTEQGDSAMYLCASRSTRGGLGGGSHNEQFFGPGTRLTVL.

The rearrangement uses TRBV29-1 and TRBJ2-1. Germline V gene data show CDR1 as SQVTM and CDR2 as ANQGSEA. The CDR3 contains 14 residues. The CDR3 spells CSVEGTGFNNEQFF.

CDR3 region: CASSFLYSAGGTDTQYF. The rearrangement joins TRBV6-2 or TRBV6-3 to TRBJ2-3; the TRBD2 assignment by TCRdb is unverifiable without DNA. The CDR3 has 17 amino acids. The germline V gene encodes CDR1 MNHEY and CDR2 SVGEGT.

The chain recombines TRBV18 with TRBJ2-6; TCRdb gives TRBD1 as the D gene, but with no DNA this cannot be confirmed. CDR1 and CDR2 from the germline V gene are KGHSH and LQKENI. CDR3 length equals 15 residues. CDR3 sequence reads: CASSSTGIGANVLTF. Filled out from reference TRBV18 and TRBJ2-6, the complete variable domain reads NAGVMQNPRHLVRRRGQEARLRCSPMKGHSHVYWYRQLPEEGLKFMVYLQKENIIDESGMPKERFSAEFPKEGPSILRIQQVVRGDSAAYFCASSSTGIGANVLTFGAGSRLTVL.

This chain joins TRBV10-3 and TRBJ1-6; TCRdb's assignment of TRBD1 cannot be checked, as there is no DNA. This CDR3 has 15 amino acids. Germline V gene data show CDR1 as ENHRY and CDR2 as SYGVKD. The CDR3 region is CAISEVGGRNSPLHF.

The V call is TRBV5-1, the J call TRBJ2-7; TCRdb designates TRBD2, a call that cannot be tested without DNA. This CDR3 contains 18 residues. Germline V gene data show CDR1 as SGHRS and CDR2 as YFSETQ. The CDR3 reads CASSGATGTLAGADEQYF. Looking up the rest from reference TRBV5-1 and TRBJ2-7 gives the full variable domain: KAGVTQTPRYLIKTRGQQVTLSCSPISGHRSVSWYQQTPGQGLQFLFEYFSETQRNKGNFPGRFSGRQFSNSRSEMNVSTLELGDSALYLCASSGATGTLAGADEQYFGPGTRLTVT.

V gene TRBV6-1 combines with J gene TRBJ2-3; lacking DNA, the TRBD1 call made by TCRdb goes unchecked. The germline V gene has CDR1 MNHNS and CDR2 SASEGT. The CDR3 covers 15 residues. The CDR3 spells CASRRRGLGTNTQYF.

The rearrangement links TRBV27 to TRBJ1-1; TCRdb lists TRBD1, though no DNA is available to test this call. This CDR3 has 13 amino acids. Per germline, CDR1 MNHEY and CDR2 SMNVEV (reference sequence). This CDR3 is CASSDRPYTEAFF.

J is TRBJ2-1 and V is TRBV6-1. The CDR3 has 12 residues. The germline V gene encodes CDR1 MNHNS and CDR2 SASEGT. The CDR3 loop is CASSEVGDEQFF.

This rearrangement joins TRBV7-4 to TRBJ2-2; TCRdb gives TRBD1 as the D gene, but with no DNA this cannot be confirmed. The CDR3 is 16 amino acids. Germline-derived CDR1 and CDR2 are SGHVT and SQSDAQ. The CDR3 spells CASTSRGQGGTGELFF. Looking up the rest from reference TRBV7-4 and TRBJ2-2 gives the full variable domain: GAGVSQSPRYKVAKRGRDVALRCDSISGHVTLYWYRQTLGQGSEVLTYSQSDAQRDKSGRPSGRFSAERPERSVSTLKIQRTEQGDSAVYLCASTSRGQGGTGELFFGEGSRLTVL.

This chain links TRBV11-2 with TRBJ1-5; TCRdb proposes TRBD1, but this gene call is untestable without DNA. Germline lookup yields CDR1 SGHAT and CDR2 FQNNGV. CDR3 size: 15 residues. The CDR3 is CASSLTGSGWQPQHF. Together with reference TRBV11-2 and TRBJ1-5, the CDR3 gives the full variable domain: EAGVAQSPRYKIIEKRQSVAFWCNPISGHATLYWYQQILGQGPKLLIQFQNNGVVDDSQLPKDRFSAERLKGVDSTLKIQPAKLEDSAVYLCASSLTGSGWQPQHFGDGTRLSIL.

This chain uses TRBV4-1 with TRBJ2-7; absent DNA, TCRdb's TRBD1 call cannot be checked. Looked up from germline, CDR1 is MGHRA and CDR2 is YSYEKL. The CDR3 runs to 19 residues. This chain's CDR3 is CASSQDSQSGDGSSYEQYF.

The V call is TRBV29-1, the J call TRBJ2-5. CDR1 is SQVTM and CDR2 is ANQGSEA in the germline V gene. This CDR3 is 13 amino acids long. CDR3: CSVEAGLGETQYF.

This CDR3 is CASSLGWGAPGEKLFF. The J gene is TRBJ1-4, the V gene TRBV6-1; the D gene TCRdb calls, TRBD1, cannot be checked with no DNA. The germline V gene encodes CDR1 MNHNS and CDR2 SASEGT. The CDR3 runs to 16 residues.

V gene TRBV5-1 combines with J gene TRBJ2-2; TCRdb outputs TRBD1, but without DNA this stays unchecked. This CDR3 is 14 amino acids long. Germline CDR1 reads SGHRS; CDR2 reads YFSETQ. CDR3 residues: CATRQNSNTGELFF.

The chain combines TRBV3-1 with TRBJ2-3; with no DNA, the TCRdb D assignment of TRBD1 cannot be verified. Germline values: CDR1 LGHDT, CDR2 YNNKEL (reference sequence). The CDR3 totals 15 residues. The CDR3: CASSQASDNTDTQYF.